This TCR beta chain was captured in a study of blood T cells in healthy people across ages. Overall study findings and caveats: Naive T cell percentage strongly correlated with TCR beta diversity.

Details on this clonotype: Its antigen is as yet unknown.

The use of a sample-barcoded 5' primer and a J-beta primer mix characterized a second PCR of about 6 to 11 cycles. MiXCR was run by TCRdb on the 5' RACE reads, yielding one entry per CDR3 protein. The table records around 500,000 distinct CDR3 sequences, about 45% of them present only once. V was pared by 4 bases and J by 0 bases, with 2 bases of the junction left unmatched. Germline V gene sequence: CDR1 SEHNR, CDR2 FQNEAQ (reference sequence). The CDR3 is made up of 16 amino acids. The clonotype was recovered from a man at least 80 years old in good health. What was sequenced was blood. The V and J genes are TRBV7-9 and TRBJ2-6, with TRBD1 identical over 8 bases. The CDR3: CASSSDRGSGANVLTF. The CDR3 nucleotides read TGTGCCAGCAGCTCAGACAGGGGCTCTGGGGCCAACGTCCTGACTTTC.